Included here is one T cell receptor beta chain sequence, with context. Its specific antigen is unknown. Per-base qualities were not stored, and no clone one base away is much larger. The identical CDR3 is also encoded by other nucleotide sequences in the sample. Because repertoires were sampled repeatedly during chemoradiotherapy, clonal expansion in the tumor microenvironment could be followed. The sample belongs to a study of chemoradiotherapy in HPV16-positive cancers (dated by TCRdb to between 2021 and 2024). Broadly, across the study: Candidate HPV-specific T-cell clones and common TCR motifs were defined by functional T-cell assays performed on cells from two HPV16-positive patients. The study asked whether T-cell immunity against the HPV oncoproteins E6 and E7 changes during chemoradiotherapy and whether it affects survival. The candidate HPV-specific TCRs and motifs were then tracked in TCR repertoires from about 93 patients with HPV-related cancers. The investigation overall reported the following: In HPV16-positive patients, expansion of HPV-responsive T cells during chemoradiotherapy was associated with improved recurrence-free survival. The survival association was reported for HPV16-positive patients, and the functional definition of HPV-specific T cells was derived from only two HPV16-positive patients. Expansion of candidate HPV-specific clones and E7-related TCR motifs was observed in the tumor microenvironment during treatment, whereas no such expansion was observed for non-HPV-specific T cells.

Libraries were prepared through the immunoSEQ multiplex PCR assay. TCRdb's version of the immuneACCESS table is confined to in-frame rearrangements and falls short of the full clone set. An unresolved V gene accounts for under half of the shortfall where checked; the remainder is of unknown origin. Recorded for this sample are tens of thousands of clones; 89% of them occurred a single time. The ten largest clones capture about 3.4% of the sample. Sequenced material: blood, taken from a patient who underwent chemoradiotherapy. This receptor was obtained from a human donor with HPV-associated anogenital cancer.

The DNA sequence follows: TGTGCCAGCAGTGAAGGGGCTAACTATGGCTACACCTTC. Its protein reads: CASSEGANYGYTF. This sequence uses TRBV2 and TRBJ1-2; no D gene is confidently identified. From cysteine to phenylalanine, the CDR3 is 13 amino acids long. Solely the CDR3 DNA is kept, with 39 bases framed from the first base. For CDR1 and CDR2, the germline V gene lists SNHLY and FYNNEI. The junction shows trimming of 1 base on V and 0 bases on J, plus 3 bases between the germline ends.